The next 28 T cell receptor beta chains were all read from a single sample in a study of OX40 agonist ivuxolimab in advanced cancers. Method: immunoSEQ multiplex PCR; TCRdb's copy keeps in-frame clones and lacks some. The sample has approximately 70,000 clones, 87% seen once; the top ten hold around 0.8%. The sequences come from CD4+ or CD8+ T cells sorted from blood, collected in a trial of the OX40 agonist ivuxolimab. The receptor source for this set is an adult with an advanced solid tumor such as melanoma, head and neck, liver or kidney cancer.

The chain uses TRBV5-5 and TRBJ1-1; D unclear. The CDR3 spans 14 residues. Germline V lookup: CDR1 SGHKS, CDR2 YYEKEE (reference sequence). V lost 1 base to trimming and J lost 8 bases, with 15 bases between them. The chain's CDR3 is CASSLSRTLGEAFF. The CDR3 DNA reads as TGTGCCAGCAGCTTGAGCCGGACCCTTGGGGAAGCTTTCTTT.

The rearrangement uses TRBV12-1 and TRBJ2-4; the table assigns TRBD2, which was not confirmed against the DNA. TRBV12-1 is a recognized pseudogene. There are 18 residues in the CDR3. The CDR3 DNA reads TGTGCCAGCGGGGACCGACTAGCGGGGCACCACGCCAAAAACATTCAGTACTTC. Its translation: CASGDRLAGHHAKNIQYF.

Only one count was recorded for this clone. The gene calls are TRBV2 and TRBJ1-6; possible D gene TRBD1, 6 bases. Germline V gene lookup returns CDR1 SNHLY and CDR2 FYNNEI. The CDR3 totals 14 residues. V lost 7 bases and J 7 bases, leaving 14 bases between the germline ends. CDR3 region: CASMVRTANSPLHF. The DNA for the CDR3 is TGTGCCAGCATGGTTCGGACAGCCAATTCACCCCTCCACTTT.

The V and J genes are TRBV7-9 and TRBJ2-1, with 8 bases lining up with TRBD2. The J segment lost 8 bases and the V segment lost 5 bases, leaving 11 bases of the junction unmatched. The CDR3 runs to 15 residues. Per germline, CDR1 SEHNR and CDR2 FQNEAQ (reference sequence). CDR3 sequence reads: CASSPGGAGKDEQFF. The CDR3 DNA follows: TGTGCCAGCAGCCCCGGGGGGGCCGGGAAGGATGAGCAGTTCTTC.

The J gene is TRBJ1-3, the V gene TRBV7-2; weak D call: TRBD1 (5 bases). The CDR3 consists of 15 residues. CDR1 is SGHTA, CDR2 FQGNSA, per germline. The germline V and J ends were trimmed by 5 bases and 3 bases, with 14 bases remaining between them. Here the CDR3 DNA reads TGTGCCAGCAGCCTCGCGTTGGGGGTTGGAAACACCATATATTTT. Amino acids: CASSLALGVGNTIYF.

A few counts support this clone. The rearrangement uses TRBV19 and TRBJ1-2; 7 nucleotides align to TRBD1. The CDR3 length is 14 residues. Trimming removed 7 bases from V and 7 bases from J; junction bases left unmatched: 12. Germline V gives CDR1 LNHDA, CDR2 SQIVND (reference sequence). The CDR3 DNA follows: TGTGCCAGTACCTTGACAGGGCCGGGAGGTGGCTACACCTTC. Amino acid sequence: CASTLTGPGGGYTF. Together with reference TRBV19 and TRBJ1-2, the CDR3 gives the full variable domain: DGGITQSPKYLFRKEGQNVTLSCEQNLNHDAMYWYRQDPGQGLRLIYYSQIVNDFQKGDIAEGYSVSREKKESFPLTVTSAQKNPTAFYLCASTLTGPGGGYTFGSGTRLTVV.

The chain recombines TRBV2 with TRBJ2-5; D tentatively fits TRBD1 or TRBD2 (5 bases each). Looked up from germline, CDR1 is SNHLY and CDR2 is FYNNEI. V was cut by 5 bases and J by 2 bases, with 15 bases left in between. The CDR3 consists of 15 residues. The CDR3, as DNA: TGTGCCAGCAGTACCCAGGGAGCGATACAAGAGACCCAGTACTTC. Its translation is CASSTQGAIQETQYF.

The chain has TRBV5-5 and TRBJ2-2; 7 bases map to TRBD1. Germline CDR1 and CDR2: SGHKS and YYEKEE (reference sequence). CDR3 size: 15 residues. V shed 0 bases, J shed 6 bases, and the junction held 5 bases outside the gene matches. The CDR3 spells CASSLEGAQAGELFF. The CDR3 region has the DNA TGTGCCAGCAGCTTGGAGGGGGCGCAGGCCGGGGAGCTGTTTTTT.

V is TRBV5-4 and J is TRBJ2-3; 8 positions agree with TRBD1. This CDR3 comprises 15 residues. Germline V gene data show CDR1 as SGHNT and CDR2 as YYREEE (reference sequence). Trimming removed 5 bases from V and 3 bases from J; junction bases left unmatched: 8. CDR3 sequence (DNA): TGTGCCAGCAGGCAGGACAGGGCTAGAACAGATACGCAGTATTTT. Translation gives CASRQDRARTDTQYF. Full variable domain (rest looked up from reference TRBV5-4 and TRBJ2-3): ETGVTQSPTHLIKTRGQQVTLRCSSQSGHNTVSWYQQALGQGPQFIFQYYREEENGRGNFPPRFSGLQFPNYSSELNVNALELDDSALYLCASRQDRARTDTQYFGPGTRLTVL.

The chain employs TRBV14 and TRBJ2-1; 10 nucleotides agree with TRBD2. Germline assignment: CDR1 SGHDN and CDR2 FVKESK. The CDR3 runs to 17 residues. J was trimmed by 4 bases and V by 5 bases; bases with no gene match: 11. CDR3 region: CASSNLGLAAGYNEQFF. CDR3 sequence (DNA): TGTGCCAGCAGCAACCTTGGACTAGCGGCCGGGTACAATGAGCAGTTCTTC.

The CDR3 region is CSVEVSGISETQYF. CDR3 DNA: TGCAGCGTTGAAGTTAGCGGGATCTCGGAGACCCAGTACTTC. V and J are TRBV29-1 and TRBJ2-5; 8 positions agree with TRBD2. This CDR3 is 14 amino acids long. Germline lookup yields CDR1 SQVTM and CDR2 ANQGSEA. V gave up 1 base and J gave up 5 bases; unmatched junction bases: 6.

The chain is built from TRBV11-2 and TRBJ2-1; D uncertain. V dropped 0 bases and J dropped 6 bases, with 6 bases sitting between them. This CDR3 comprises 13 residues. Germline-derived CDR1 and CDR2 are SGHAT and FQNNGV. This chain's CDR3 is CASSLDLSNEQFF. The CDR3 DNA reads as TGTGCCAGCAGCTTAGATTTGAGCAATGAGCAGTTCTTC.

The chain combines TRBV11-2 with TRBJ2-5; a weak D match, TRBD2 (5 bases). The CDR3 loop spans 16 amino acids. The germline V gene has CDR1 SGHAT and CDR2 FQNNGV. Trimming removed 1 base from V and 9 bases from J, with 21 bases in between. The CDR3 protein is CASSLGGPHRFRSQYF. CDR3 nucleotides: TGTGCCAGCAGCTTAGGAGGGCCCCACCGTTTTAGGTCCCAGTACTTC.

The CDR3 nucleotides read TGTGCCAGCAGCTGGCAGGGGATCGGCGAGCAGTACTTC. This gives the protein CASSWQGIGEQYF. The chain has TRBV14 and TRBJ2-7, with a weak D call TRBD1 (6 bases). The CDR3 is 13 residues long. Germline-derived CDR1 and CDR2 are SGHDN and FVKESK. Between the trimmed V and J ends, which lost 5 bases and 6 bases, there was a span of 14 bases.

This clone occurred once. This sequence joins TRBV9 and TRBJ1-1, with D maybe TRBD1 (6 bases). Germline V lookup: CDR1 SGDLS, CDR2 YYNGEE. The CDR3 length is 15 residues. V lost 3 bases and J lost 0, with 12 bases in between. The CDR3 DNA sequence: TGTGCCAGCAGCGCCGCCGGGACATTGAACACTGAAGCTTTCTTT. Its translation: CASSAAGTLNTEAFF.

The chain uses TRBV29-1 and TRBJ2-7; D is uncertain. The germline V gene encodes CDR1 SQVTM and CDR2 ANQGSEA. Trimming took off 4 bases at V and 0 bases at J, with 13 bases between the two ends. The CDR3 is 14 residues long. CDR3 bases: TGCAGCGTTGCCTCGGCAGGAAGCTCCTACGAGCAGTACTTC. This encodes CSVASAGSSYEQYF.

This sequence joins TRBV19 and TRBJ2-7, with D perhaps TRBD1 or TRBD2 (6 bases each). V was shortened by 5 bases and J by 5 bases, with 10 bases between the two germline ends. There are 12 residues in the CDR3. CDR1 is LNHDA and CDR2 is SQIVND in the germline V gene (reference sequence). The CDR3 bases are TGTGCCAGTAGTCCCGGGGGCCACGAGCAGTACTTC. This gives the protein CASSPGGHEQYF.

The CDR3 region has the DNA TGCGCCAGTAGTCAGTACTCTGGGGCCAACGTCCTGACTTTC. Its translation: CASSQYSGANVLTF. The V call is TRBV5-1, the J call TRBJ2-6; D is unresolved. V lost 8 bases and J lost 0, with 9 bases in between. CDR3 length: 14 amino acids. In germline, CDR1 is SGHRS, CDR2 YFSETQ.

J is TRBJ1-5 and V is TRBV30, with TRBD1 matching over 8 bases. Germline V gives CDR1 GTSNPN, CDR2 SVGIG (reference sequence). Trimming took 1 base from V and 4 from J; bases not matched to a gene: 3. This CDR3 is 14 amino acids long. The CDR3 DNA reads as TGTGCCTGGAGTGCCGGGACAGGTAATCAGCCCCAGCATTTT. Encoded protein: CAWSAGTGNQPQHF.

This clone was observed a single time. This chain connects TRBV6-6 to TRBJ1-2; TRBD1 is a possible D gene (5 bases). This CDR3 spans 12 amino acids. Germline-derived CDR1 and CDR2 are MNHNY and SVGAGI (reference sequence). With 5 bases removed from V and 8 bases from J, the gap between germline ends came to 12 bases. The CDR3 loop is CASSTDRAGYTF. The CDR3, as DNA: TGTGCCAGCAGTACCGACAGAGCCGGCTACACCTTC.

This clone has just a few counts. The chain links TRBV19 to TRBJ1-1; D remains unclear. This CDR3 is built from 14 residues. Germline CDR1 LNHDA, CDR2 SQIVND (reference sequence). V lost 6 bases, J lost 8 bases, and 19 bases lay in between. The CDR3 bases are TGTGCCAGTAGCCAAGGTTTCGGACCGGCAGAAGCTTTCTTT. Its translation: CASSQGFGPAEAFF.

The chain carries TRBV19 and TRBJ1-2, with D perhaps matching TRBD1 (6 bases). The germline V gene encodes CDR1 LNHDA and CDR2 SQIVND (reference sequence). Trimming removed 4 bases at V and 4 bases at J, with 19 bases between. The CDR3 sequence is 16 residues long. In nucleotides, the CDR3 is TGTGCCAGTAGTAAGGGCTCCGGGCAGGGGAGCTATGGCTACACCTTC. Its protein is CASSKGSGQGSYGYTF.

The CDR3 loop reads CASSKGLAGTDTQYF. The CDR3 region has the DNA TGTGCCAGCAGTAAGGGACTAGCGGGAACAGATACGCAGTATTTT. The V call is TRBV2, the J call TRBJ2-3; 13 positions match TRBD2. This CDR3 spans 15 amino acids. Germline CDR1 SNHLY, CDR2 FYNNEI. The junction had 2 bases not matched to a gene; V was cut back by 5 bases and J by 3 bases.

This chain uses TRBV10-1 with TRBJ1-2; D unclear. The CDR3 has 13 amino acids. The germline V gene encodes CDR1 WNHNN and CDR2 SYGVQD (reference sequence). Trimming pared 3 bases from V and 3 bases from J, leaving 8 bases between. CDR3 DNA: TGCGCCAGCAGTGAAAGGGCAGACTATGGCTACACCTTC. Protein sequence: CASSERADYGYTF.

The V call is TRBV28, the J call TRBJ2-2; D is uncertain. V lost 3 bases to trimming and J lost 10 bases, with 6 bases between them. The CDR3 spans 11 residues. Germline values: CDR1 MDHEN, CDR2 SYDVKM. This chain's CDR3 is CASSLWQELFF. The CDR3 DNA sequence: TGTGCCAGCAGTTTGTGGCAGGAGCTGTTTTTT.

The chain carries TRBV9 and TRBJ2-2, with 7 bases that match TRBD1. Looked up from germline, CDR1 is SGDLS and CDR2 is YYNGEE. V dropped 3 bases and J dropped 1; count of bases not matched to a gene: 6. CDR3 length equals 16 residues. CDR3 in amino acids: CASSASTGLNTGELFF. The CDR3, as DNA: TGTGCCAGCAGCGCCTCGACAGGGCTGAACACCGGGGAGCTGTTTTTT. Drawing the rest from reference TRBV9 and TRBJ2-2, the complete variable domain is DSGVTQTPKHLITATGQRVTLRCSPRSGDLSVYWYQQSLDQGLQFLIQYYNGEERAKGNILERFSAQQFPDLHSELNLSSLELGDSALYFCASSASTGLNTGELFFGEGSRLTVL.

Here the CDR3 DNA reads TGCGCCAGCAGCCAAGACTCAAGCTCCTACAATGAGCAGTTCTTC. Translation: CASSQDSSSYNEQFF. V gene TRBV4-1 combines with J gene TRBJ2-1; no reliable D call. The CDR3 is 15 amino acids. In germline, CDR1 is MGHRA, CDR2 YSYEKL. Trimming removed 0 bases at V and 0 bases at J, with 6 bases between.

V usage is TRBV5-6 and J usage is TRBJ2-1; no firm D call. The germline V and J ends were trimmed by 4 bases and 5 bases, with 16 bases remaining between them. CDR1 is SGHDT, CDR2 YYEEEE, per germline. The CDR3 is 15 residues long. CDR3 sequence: CASSPNLQTHNEQFF. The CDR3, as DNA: TGTGCCAGCAGCCCGAATCTGCAGACTCACAATGAGCAGTTCTTC. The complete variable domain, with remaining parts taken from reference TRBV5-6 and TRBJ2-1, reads DAGVTQSPTHLIKTRGQQVTLRCSPKSGHDTVSWYQQALGQGPQFIFQYYEEEERQRGNFPDRFSGHQFPNYSSELNVNALLLGDSALYLCASSPNLQTHNEQFFGPGTRLTVL.